This T cell receptor beta chain was sequenced in a study of blood T cell repertoires in COVID-19. As for the study in general: Samples came from the United States, Italy and Spain, spanning acute and convalescent COVID-19. Sources were T cells, B-cell-depleted T cells, or PBMCs; the material itself was cDNA or gDNA.

Authors' methods: Scientists estimated how many nucleated cells there were by amplifying reference gene primers. Method: immunoSEQ multiplex PCR; TCRdb's copy keeps in-frame clones and lacks some. V, J and clone size derive from that table, while D and trimming were established from the DNA sequence. The sample carries approximately 160,000 clones, 60% to 85% recorded once. Sequencing was done on a sample of peripheral blood. The receptor was derived from a man between 65 and 85 years old with acute or convalescent COVID-19.

The DNA for the CDR3 is TGTGCCACCAGTGTCGGGACACCGAACACTGAAGCTTTCTTT. As protein: CATSVGTPNTEAFF. This chain connects TRBV24-1 to TRBJ1-1; a weak D match, TRBD1 (6 bases). Germline CDR1 and CDR2: KGHDR and SFDVKD. This CDR3 has 14 residues. V dropped 5 bases and J dropped 1 base, with 10 bases sitting between them.